This T cell receptor beta chain derives from a study of regulatory T cells in long-lasting Graves disease. Study results and limitations: The number of shared public clonotypes was higher in persistent patients (roughly 3,000) than new patients (approximately 1,000).

Sample time point: newly diagnosed GD, antithyroid drugs for less than 3 months. The TCR library was made from RNA that had been extracted from PBMCs in TRIzol. A volume of around 8.7 milliliters of peripheral blood was collected in EDTA tubes. Libraries of TCR beta came from iRepertoire HTBI primers plus Arm-PCR of CDR3 regions. MiXCR, run by TCRdb on the multiplex PCR reads, gives a single entry per CDR3 protein. The repertoire consists of 450,000 to 650,000 distinct CDR3 sequences, with about 16% occurring once and the leading ten covering 20% to 30%. This clonotype was picked up a small number of times. The antigen remains undetermined. The germline gives CDR1 KGHDR, CDR2 SFDVKD. Trimming left V 6 bases short and J 0 bases short, with 17 bases between. This CDR3 contains 17 residues. The data were also submitted as part of a second study, on T cells in Graves' hyperthyroidism and ophthalmopathy. From that report: Stable Graves' hyperthyroidism denoted no ophthalmopathy progression over 18 months.

The V gene is TRBV24-1, the J gene TRBJ2-1; D is tentatively TRBD1 or TRBD2 (5 bases each). Material: peripheral blood mononuclear cells (PBMCs), obtained at new diagnosis, from a patient treated with antithyroid drugs. The receptor's source is a woman between 40 and 65 years old with Graves disease. The CDR3 sequence is CATSSPGRQSSYNEQFF. The CDR3 DNA sequence: TGTGCCACCAGTAGCCCGGGACGTCAGAGCTCCTACAATGAGCAGTTCTTC.